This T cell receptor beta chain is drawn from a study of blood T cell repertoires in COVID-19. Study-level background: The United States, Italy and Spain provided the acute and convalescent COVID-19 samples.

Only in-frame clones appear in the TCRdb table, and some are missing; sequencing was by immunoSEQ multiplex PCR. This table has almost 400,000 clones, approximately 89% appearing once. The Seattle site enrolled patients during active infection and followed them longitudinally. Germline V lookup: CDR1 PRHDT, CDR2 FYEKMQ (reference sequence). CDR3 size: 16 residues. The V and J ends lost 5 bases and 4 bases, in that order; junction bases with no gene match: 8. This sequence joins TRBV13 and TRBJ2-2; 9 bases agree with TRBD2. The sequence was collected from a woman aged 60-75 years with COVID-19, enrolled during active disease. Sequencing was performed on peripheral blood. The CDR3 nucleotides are TGTGCCAGCAGCCCCAAGACTAGCGGATTCACCGGGGAGCTGTTTTTT. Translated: CASSPKTSGFTGELFF.